Reported below is one T cell receptor (beta chain). Its antigen is undetermined. This CDR3 spans 15 amino acids. Germline V gene data show CDR1 as SNHLY and CDR2 as FYNNEI. Trimming removed 7 bases at V and 2 bases at J, with 14 bases between. The table came from immunoSEQ multiplex PCR; TCRdb's copy has only in-frame clones and leaves some out. The repertoire holds tens of thousands of clones, with roughly nine tenths as singletons. The data were taken from a study of T cell responses to AZD1222 COVID-19 vaccine. Study results and caveats: Only six people who got AZD1222 tested seropositive at baseline. Dominant at 160-218 and 743-854, vaccine-associated CD4 TCRs also spanned spike. Reportedly, nearly half of unique spike TCRs recognized epitopes outside B.1.351/B.1.1.7 mutations. Donors were chiefly white British, with a greater number of females, and clonal diversity was perhaps underestimated.

The rearrangement uses TRBV2 and TRBJ1-4; D unclear. The sample here was peripheral blood, taken on day 0 of AZD1222 vaccination. The sequence was obtained from an adult in good health. Here the CDR3 DNA reads TGTGCCAGCAAGCCGCAAAGGGCGACTAATGAAAAACTGTTTTTT. It translates to CASKPQRATNEKLFF.